This T cell receptor beta chain was observed in a study of neoadjuvant anti-PD-1 for oral cavity cancer. Time point in this sample: after neoadjuvant nivolumab, at surgical resection. The repertoire was sequenced with immunoSEQ multiplex PCR; TCRdb's copy has only in-frame clones and lacks some. This table holds about 72,000 clones, around 84% found once. This material consisted of PBMCs, taken after nivolumab (anti-PD-1) treatment. The TCR comes from a person aged 40-85 years with oral cavity squamous cell carcinoma.

The CDR3 protein is CASSPSLTGTYEQYF. DNA of the CDR3: TGTGCCAGCTCACCAAGTCTTACTGGAACCTACGAGCAGTACTTC. The chain carries TRBV18 and TRBJ2-7, with D unclear. Per the germline V gene, CDR1 is KGHSH and CDR2 is LQKENI. The ends were cut back, 2 bases at V and 2 bases at J, with 13 bases in the middle. This CDR3 spans 15 amino acids.